This T cell receptor (beta chain) appears in the sequencing data of a study of blood T cell repertoires in COVID-19. J gave up 5 bases and V 3 bases, and 11 bases lay outside the gene matches. CDR1 is SGHTA, CDR2 FQGNSA, per germline. The CDR3 extends over 16 amino acids. Assay: immunoSEQ multiplex PCR; the TCRdb copy retains only in-frame clones and omits some. The sample consists of more than 110,000 clones, 60% to 80% of them appearing once. The gene calls are TRBV7-2 and TRBJ2-5, with TRBD2 matching 8 bases. Sequencing used peripheral blood. The sequence was obtained from a woman aged 45-60 years with active or convalescent COVID-19. In nucleotides, the CDR3 is TGTGCCAGCAGCTTTAGCCCGGGACTAGGTATGGAGACCCAGTACTTC. It translates to CASSFSPGLGMETQYF.